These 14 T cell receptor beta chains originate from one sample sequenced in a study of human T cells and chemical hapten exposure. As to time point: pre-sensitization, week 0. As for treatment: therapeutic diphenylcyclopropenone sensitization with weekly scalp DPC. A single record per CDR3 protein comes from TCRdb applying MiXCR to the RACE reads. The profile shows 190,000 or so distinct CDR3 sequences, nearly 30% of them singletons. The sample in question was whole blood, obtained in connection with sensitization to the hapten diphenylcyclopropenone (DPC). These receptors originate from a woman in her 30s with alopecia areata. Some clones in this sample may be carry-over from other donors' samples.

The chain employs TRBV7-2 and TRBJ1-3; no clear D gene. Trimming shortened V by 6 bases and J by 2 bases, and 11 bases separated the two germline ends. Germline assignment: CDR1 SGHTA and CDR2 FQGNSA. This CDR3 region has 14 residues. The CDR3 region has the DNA TGTGCCAGCAGTTCGGGTCAGGCTGGAAACACCATATATTTT. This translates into CASSSGQAGNTIYF. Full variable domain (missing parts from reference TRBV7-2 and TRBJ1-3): GAGVSQSPSNKVTEKGKDVELRCDPISGHTALYWYRQSLGQGLEFLIYFQGNSAPDKSGLPSDRFSAERTGGSVSTLTIQRTQQEDSAVYLCASSSGQAGNTIYFGEGSWLTVV.

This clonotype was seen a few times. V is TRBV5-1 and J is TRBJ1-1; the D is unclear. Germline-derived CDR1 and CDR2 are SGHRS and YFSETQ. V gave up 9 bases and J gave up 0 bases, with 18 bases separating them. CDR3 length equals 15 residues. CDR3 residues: CATHPVAGMNTEAFF. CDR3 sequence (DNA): TGCGCCACCCATCCAGTCGCCGGGATGAACACTGAAGCTTTCTTT. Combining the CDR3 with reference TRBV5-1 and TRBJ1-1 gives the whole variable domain KAGVTQTPRYLIKTRGQQVTLSCSPISGHRSVSWYQQTPGQGLQFLFEYFSETQRNKGNFPGRFSGRQFSNSRSEMNVSTLELGDSALYLCATHPVAGMNTEAFFGQGTRLTVV.

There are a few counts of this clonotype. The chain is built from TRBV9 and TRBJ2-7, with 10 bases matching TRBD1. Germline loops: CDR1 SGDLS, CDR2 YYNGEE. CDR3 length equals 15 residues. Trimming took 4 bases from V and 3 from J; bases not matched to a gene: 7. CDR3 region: CASSPRTGGLYEQYF. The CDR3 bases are TGTGCCAGCAGCCCCCGGACAGGGGGTCTCTACGAGCAGTACTTC.

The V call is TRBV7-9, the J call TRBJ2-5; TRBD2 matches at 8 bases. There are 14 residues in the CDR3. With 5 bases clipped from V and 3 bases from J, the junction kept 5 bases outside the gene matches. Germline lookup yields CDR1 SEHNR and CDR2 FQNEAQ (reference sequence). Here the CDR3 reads CASSRSGLEETQYF. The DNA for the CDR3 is TGTGCCAGCAGCAGGTCGGGACTAGAAGAGACCCAGTACTTC. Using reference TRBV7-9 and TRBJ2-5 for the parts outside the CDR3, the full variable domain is DTGVSQNPRHKITKRGQNVTFRCDPISEHNRLYWYRQTLGQGPEFLTYFQNEAQLEKSRLLSDRFSAERPKGSFSTLEIQRTEQGDSAMYLCASSRSGLEETQYFGPGTRLLVL.

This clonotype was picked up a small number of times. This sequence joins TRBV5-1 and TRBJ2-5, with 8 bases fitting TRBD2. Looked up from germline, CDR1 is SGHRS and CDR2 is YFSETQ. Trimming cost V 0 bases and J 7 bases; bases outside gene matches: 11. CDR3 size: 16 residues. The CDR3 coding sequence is TGCGCCAGCAGCTTGGCCGTCTCGGGGGGGCCGGTGACCCAGTACTTC. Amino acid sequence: CASSLAVSGGPVTQYF.

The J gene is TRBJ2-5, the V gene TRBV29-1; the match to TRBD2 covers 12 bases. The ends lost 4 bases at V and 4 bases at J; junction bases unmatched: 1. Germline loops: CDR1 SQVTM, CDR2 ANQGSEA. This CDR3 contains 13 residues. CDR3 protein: CSVGLAGAETQYF. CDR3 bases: TGCAGCGTTGGACTAGCGGGAGCAGAGACCCAGTACTTC.

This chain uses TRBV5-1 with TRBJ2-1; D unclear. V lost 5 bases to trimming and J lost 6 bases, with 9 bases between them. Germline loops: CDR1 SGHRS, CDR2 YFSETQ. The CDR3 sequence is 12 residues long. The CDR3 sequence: CASSFKPNEQFF. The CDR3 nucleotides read TGCGCCAGCAGTTTCAAACCCAATGAGCAGTTCTTC.

The CDR3 spells CASSLEGRYNEQFF. The CDR3 nucleotides are TGTGCCAGCAGTTTAGAGGGCCGGTACAATGAGCAGTTCTTC. The chain employs TRBV28 and TRBJ2-1; maybe TRBD2 (5 bases). CDR3 size: 14 residues. Trimming cost V 2 bases and J 4 bases, with 9 bases left between them. Germline CDR1 reads MDHEN; CDR2 reads SYDVKM.

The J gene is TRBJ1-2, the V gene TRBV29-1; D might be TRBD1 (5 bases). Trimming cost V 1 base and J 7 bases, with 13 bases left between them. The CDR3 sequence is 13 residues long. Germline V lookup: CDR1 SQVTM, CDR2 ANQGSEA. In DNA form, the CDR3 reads TGCAGCGTTGAAGGATGGGGCGCTAGTGGCTACACCTTC. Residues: CSVEGWGASGYTF. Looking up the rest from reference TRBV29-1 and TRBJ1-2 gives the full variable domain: SAVISQKPSRDICQRGTSLTIQCQVDSQVTMMFWYRQQPGQSLTLIATANQGSEATYESGFVIDKFPISRPNLTFSTLTVSNMSPEDSSIYLCSVEGWGASGYTFGSGTRLTVV.

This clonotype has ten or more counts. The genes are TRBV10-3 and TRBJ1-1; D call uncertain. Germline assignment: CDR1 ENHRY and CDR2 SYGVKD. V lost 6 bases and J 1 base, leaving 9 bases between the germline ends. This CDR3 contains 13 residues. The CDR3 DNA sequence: TGTGCCATCAGCAAAACAGCGAACACTGAAGCTTTCTTT. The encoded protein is CAISKTANTEAFF.

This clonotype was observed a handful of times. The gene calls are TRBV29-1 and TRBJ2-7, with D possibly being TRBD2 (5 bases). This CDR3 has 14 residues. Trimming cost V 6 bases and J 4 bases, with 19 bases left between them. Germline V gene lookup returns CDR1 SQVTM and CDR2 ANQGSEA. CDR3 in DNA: TGCAGCGTCTCCCCGGTGGGAGCAAATTACGAGCAGTACTTC. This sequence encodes CSVSPVGANYEQYF.

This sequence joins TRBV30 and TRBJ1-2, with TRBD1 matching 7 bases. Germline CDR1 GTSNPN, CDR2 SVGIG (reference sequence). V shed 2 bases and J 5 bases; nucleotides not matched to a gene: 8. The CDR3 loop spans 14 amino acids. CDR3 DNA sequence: TGTGCCTGGAGTTTTACAGGGGCGGGATATGGCTACACCTTC. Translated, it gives CAWSFTGAGYGYTF.

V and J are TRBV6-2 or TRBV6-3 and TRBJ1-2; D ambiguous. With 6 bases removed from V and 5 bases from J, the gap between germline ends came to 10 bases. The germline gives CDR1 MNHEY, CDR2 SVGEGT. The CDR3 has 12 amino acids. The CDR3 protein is CASSTDWYGYTF. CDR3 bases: TGTGCCAGCAGCACCGACTGGTATGGCTACACCTTC.

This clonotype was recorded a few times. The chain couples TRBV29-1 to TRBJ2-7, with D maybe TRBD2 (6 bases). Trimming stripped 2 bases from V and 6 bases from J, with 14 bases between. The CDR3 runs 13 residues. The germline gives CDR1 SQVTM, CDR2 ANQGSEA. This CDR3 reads CSVESVAGSEQYF. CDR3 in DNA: TGCAGCGTTGAAAGCGTCGCCGGGAGCGAGCAGTACTTC.